The 12 T cell receptor beta chains below all came from one sample that was sequenced in a study of CD8+ T cells in alopecia areata. Treatment: oral pan-JAK inhibitor, 5-10 mg twice daily. Investigators isolated RNA and reverse transcribed it into cDNA to act as the sequencing template. Method: immunoSEQ multiplex PCR; TCRdb's copy keeps in-frame clones and lacks some. Of roughly 220,000 clones listed, around two fifths are singletons. The sample consisted of CD4+ T cells sorted from blood, taken at roughly week 30, from a patient treated with tofacitinib. The origin of the receptors is a human donor with alopecia areata.

This clone was seen only a few times. The chain links TRBV2 to TRBJ1-4; D is possibly TRBD1 (6 bases). The CDR3 totals 14 residues. From germline, CDR1 is SNHLY and CDR2 FYNNEI. Trimming left V 4 bases short and J 7 bases short, with 13 bases between. CDR3 DNA: TGTGCCAGCAGTGTGGGGGGCGCCGGTGAAAAACTGTTTTTT. Its protein is CASSVGGAGEKLFF.

CDR3 in DNA: TGCGCCAGCAGCCAAGGTTCTCCAGGATCCTACGAGCAGTACTTC. It encodes CASSQGSPGSYEQYF. This chain links TRBV4-1 with TRBJ2-7; D gene ambiguous. Germline V gives CDR1 MGHRA, CDR2 YSYEKL. The V and J ends lost 1 base and 1 base respectively, with 11 bases between them. The CDR3 extends over 15 amino acids.

Ten or more counts support this clone. Distinct nucleotide sequences in the sample also encode this CDR3. The rearrangement joins TRBV6-1 to TRBJ2-6; D call uncertain. The CDR3 is 14 residues long. The germline V gene has CDR1 MNHNS and CDR2 SASEGT. The germline V and J ends were trimmed by 2 bases and 0 bases, with 2 bases remaining between them. This CDR3 is CASSEFSGANVLTF. The CDR3 bases are TGTGCCAGCAGTGAATTCTCTGGGGCCAACGTCCTGACTTTC.

The table lists this clone with many counts. In the same sample, other DNA sequences code for this CDR3. The rearrangement links TRBV7-9 to TRBJ1-1; weak D call: TRBD1 (6 bases). The CDR3 runs 14 residues. V was shortened by 3 bases and J by 3 bases, with 11 bases between the two germline ends. From germline, CDR1 is SEHNR and CDR2 FQNEAQ (reference sequence). The CDR3 sequence: CASSLMGADTEAFF. The CDR3 DNA reads TGTGCCAGCAGCTTGATGGGGGCCGACACTGAAGCTTTCTTT.

The gene calls are TRBV7-9 and TRBJ2-6, with 11 bases aligning to TRBD2. Germline lookup yields CDR1 SEHNR and CDR2 FQNEAQ (reference sequence). With 8 bases clipped from V and 3 bases from J, the junction kept 3 bases outside the gene matches. The CDR3 is made up of 15 amino acids. This CDR3 reads CASLAGGGGANVLTF. The CDR3 DNA sequence: TGTGCCAGCCTAGCGGGAGGAGGTGGGGCCAACGTCCTGACTTTC. Combining the CDR3 with reference TRBV7-9 and TRBJ2-6 gives the whole variable domain DTGVSQNPRHKITKRGQNVTFRCDPISEHNRLYWYRQTLGQGPEFLTYFQNEAQLEKSRLLSDRFSAERPKGSFSTLEIQRTEQGDSAMYLCASLAGGGGANVLTFGAGSRLTVL.

The CDR3 protein is CATSREGGGARSDTQYF. The CDR3 DNA reads as TGTGCCACCAGCAGAGAGGGAGGCGGGGCAAGGTCGGATACGCAGTATTTT. The V and J genes are TRBV15 and TRBJ2-3; D possibly corresponds to TRBD2 (6 bases). V dropped 0 bases and J dropped 6 bases, with 19 bases sitting between them. CDR3 length equals 17 residues. Germline CDR1 reads LNHNV; CDR2 reads YYDKDF (reference sequence).

The gene calls are TRBV25-1 and TRBJ2-3; D is unresolved. This CDR3 spans 15 amino acids. Germline V gene lookup returns CDR1 MGHDK and CDR2 SYGVNS. V lost 1 base and J 2 bases, leaving 10 bases between the germline ends. CDR3 in amino acids: CASSEFRGTTDTQYF. In DNA, the CDR3 is TGTGCCAGCAGTGAATTTCGCGGAACCACAGATACGCAGTATTTT.

This sequence joins TRBV20-1 and TRBJ1-2; 9 nucleotides agree with TRBD1. Germline V CDR1 and CDR2: DFQATT, SNEGSKA (reference sequence). The CDR3 covers 11 residues. CDR3 nucleotide sequence: TGCAGGATGGACAGGGGTGGTGGCTACACCTTC. Translation gives CRMDRGGGYTF.

This clone was seen only a few times. The CDR3 protein is CASSPSPTHPYNEQFF. In DNA, the CDR3 is TGTGCCAGCAGCCCAAGCCCGACCCACCCCTACAATGAGCAGTTCTTC. J is TRBJ2-1 and V is TRBV7-3, with D unresolved. V was pared by 5 bases and J by 2 bases, with 16 bases between. Per the germline V gene, CDR1 is SGHTA and CDR2 is FQGTGA. CDR3 length: 16 amino acids.

The chain carries TRBV5-1 and TRBJ2-7, with D tentatively TRBD1 or TRBD2 (5 bases each). CDR1 is SGHRS, CDR2 YFSETQ, per germline. Trimming took off 6 bases at V and 1 base at J, with 14 bases between the two ends. The CDR3 has 14 residues. The CDR3 is CASMEAGKSYEQYF. The CDR3 DNA follows: TGCGCCAGCATGGAGGCAGGGAAGTCCTACGAGCAGTACTTC.

This clone was counted a few times. This chain uses TRBV7-8 with TRBJ2-6; D gene uncertain. Trimming removed 6 bases from V and 0 bases from J, with 6 bases in between. CDR3 size: 14 residues. Germline V gives CDR1 SGHVS, CDR2 FQNEAQ. In DNA form, the CDR3 reads TGTGCCAGCAGGACAAACTCTGGGGCCAACGTCCTGACTTTC. It yields the protein CASRTNSGANVLTF. The full variable domain, its missing parts supplied by reference TRBV7-8 and TRBJ2-6, is GAGVSQSPRYKVAKRGQDVALRCDPISGHVSLFWYQQALGQGPEFLTYFQNEAQLDKSGLPSDRFFAERPEGSVSTLKIQRTQQEDSAVYLCASRTNSGANVLTFGAGSRLTVL.

The rearrangement links TRBV6-1 to TRBJ1-5; 8 bases match TRBD1. The CDR3 contains 13 residues. With V trimmed by 7 bases and J by 6 bases, 5 bases remained unmatched. Germline CDR1 is MNHNS and CDR2 is SASEGT. CDR3 sequence reads: CASTGQGGQPQHF. CDR3 nucleotide sequence: TGTGCCAGCACAGGACAGGGTGGTCAGCCCCAGCATTTT.